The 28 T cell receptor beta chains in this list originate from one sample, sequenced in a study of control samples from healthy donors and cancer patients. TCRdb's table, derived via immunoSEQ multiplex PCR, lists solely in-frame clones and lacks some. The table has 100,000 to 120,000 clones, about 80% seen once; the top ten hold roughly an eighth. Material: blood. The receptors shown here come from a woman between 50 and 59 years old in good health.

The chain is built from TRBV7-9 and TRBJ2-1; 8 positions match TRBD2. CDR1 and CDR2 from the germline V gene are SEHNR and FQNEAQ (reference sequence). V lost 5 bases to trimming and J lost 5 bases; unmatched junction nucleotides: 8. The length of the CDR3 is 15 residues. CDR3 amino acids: CASSQSGGENNEQFF. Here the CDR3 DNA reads TGTGCCAGCAGCCAAAGCGGGGGCGAAAACAATGAGCAGTTCTTC.

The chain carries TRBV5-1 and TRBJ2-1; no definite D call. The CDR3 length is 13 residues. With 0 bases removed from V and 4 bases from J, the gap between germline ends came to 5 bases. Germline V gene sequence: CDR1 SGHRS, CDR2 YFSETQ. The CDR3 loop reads CASSLDNYNEQFF. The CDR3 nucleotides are TGCGCCAGCAGCTTGGATAATTACAATGAGCAGTTCTTC.

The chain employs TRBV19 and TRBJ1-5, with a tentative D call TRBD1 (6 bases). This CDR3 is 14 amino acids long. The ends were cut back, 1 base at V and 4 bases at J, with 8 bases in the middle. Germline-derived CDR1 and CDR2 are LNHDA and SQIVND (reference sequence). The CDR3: CASSIAQGNQPQHF. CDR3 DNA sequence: TGTGCCAGTAGTATAGCACAGGGAAATCAGCCCCAGCATTTT.

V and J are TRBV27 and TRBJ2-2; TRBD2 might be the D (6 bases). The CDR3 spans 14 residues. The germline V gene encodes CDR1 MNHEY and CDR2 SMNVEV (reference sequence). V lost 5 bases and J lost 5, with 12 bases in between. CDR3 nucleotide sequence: TGTGCCAGCAGTGCTCGGACTACGACCGGGGAGCTGTTTTTT. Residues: CASSARTTTGELFF.

For the CDR3, the DNA is TGCGCCAGCAGCCAAGAGCTGCCAGATACGCAGTATTTT. This gives the protein CASSQELPDTQYF. The chain couples TRBV4-3 to TRBJ2-3; D is uncertain. The CDR3 sequence is 13 residues long. The V end lost 0 bases, the J end lost 4 bases, and 5 bases lay between the germline ends. Germline CDR1 reads LGHNA; CDR2 reads YSLEER.

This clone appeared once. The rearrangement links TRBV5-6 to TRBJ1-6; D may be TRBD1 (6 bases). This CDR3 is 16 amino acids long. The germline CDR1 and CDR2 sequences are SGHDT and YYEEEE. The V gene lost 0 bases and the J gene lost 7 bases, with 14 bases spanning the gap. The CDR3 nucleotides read TGTGCCAGCAGCTTGGCCGGGGGGCGGGGAAATTCACCCCTCCACTTT. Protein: CASSLAGGRGNSPLHF.

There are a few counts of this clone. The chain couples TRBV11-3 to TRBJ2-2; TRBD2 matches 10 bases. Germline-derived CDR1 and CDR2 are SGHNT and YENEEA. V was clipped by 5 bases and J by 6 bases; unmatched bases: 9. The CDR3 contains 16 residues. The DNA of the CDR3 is TGTGCCAGCAGCCCCCCGCTAGCGGGAGTGGCCGGGGAGCTGTTTTTT. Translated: CASSPPLAGVAGELFF.

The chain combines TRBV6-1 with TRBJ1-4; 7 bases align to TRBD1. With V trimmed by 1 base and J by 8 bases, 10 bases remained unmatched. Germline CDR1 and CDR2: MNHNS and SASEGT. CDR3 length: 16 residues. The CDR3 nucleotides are TGTGCCAGCAGTGAAGAACCGGGACAGCCTAGGGAAAAACTGTTTTTT. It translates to CASSEEPGQPREKLFF.

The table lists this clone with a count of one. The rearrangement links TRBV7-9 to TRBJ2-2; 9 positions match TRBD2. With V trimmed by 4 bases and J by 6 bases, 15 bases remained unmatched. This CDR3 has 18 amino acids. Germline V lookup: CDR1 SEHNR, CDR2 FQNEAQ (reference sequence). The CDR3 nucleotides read TGTGCCAGCAGCTCGATCCCCCTAGCGGGGAGATGGTCCGGGGAGCTGTTTTTT. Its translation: CASSSIPLAGRWSGELFF.

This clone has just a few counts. DNA of the CDR3: TGTGCCAGCAGTGGAGAAATCTCAGGGGGCCTCAATCAGCCCCAGCATTTT. Residues: CASSGEISGGLNQPQHF. The rearrangement uses TRBV2 and TRBJ1-5, with 8 bases that match TRBD1. The CDR3 is 17 residues long. V shed 4 bases and J 3 bases; nucleotides not matched to a gene: 11. Germline CDR1 and CDR2: SNHLY and FYNNEI.

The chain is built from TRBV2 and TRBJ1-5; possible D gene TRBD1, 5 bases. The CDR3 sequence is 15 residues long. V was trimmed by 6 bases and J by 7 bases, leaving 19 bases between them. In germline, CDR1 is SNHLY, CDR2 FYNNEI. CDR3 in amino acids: CASRRRGDGGQPQHF. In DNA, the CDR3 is TGTGCCAGCAGGCGCCGGGGAGATGGGGGACAGCCCCAGCATTTT.

CDR3 in amino acids: CASSLAQQGEQFF. The DNA for the CDR3 is TGTGCCAGCAGCTTAGCGCAACAGGGGGAGCAGTTCTTC. This rearrangement joins TRBV7-2 to TRBJ2-1; 7 nucleotides line up with TRBD1. V dropped 0 bases and J dropped 10; count of bases not matched to a gene: 3. CDR1 is SGHTA and CDR2 is FQGNSA in the germline V gene. The CDR3 spans 13 residues.

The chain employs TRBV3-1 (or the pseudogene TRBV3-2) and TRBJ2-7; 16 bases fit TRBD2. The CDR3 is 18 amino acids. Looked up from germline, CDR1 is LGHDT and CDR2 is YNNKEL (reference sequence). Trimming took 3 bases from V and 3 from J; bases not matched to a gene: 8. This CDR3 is CASSQGLAGGPGHYEQYF. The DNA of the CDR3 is TGTGCCAGCAGCCAGGGACTAGCGGGGGGGCCAGGGCACTACGAGCAGTACTTC.

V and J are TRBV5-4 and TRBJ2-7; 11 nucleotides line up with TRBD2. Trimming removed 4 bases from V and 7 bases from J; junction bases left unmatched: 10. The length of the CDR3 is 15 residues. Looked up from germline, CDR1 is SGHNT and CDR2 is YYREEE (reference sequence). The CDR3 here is CASSLGLAGEEEQYF. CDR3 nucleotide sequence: TGTGCCAGCAGCCTTGGACTAGCGGGTGAGGAGGAGCAGTACTTC.

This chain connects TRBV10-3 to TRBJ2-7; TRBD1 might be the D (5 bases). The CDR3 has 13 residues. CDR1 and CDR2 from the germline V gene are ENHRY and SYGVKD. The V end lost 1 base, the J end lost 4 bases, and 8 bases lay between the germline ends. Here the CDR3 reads CAISELTGYEQYF. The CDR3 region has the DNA TGTGCCATCAGTGAGTTAACAGGATACGAGCAGTACTTC.

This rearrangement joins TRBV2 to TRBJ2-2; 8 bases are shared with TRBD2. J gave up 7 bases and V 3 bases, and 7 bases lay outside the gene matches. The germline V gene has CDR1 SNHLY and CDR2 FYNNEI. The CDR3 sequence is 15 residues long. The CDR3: CASSDLAGNVGELFF. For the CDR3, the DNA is TGTGCCAGCAGTGACTTAGCGGGAAATGTCGGGGAGCTGTTTTTT.

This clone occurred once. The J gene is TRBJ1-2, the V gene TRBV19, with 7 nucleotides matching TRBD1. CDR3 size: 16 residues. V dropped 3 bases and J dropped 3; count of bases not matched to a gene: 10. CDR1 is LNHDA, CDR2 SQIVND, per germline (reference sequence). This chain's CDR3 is CASSISASGQYYGYTF. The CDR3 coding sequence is TGTGCCAGTAGTATTTCCGCCTCGGGACAGTACTATGGCTACACCTTC.

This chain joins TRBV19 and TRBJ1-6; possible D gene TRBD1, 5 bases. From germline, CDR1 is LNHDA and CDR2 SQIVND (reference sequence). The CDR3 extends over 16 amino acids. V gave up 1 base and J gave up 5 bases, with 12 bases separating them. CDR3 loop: CASSIVVGDDNSPLHF. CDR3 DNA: TGTGCCAGTAGTATAGTTGTAGGGGACGATAATTCACCCCTCCACTTT.

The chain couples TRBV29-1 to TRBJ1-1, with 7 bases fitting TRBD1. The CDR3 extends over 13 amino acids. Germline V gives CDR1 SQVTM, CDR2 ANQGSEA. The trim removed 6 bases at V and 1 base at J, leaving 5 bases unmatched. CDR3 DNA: TGCAGCGTCCGGAGACAGGGGAACACTGAAGCTTTCTTT. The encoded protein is CSVRRQGNTEAFF.

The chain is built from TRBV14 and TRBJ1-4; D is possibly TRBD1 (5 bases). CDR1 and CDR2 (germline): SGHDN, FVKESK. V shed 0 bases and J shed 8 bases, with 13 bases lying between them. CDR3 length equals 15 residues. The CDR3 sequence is CASSQEEGFWEKLFF. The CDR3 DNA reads TGTGCCAGCAGCCAAGAAGAGGGGTTTTGGGAAAAACTGTTTTTT.

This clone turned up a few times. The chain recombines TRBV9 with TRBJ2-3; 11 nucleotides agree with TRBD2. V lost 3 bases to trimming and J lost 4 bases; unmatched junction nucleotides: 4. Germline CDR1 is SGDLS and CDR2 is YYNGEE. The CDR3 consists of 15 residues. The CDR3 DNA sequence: TGTGCCAGCAGCGAGACTAGCGGGGCTCCAGATACGCAGTATTTT. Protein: CASSETSGAPDTQYF.

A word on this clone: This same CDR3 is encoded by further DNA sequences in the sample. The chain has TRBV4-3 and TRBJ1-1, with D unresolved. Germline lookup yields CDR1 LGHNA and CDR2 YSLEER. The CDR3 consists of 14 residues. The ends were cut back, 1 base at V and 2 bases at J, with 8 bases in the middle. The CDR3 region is CASSQGTQNTEAFF. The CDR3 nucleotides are TGCGCCAGCAGCCAAGGAACACAAAACACTGAAGCTTTCTTT.

CDR3 bases: TGTGCCACCGGACCGAAACTAGCGGGAGGGCCGGGCAATGAGCAGTTCTTC. This codes for CATGPKLAGGPGNEQFF. The rearrangement joins TRBV24-1 to TRBJ2-1; TRBD2 agrees at 13 bases. Germline V gene sequence: CDR1 KGHDR, CDR2 SFDVKD. V dropped 9 bases and J dropped 6; count of bases not matched to a gene: 13. The CDR3 is made up of 17 amino acids.

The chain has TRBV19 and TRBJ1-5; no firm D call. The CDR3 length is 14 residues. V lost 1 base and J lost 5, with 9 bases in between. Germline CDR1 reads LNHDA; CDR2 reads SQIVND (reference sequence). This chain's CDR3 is CASSIVGYDQPQHF. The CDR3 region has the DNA TGTGCCAGTAGTATAGTAGGGTACGATCAGCCCCAGCATTTT.

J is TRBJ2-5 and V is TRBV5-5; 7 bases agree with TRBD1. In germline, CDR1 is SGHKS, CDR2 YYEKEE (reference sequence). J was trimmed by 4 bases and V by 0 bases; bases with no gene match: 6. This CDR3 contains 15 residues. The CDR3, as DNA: TGTGCCAGCAGCTTGGGACAGGGATCTAGAGAGACCCAGTACTTC. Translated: CASSLGQGSRETQYF.

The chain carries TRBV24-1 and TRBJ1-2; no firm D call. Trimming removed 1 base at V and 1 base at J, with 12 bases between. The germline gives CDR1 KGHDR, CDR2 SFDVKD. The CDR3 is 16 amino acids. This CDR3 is CATSDFGPNNNYGYTF. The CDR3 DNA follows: TGTGCCACCAGTGATTTTGGCCCCAATAATAACTATGGCTACACCTTC.

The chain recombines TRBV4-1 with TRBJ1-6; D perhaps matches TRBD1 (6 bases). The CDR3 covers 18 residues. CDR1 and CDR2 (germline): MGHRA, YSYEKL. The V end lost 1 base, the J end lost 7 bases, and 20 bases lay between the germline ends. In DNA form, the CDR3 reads TGCGCCAGCAGCCAAGTTTATTGGGGGGCCAGTTCGAATTCACCCCTCCACTTT. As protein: CASSQVYWGASSNSPLHF.

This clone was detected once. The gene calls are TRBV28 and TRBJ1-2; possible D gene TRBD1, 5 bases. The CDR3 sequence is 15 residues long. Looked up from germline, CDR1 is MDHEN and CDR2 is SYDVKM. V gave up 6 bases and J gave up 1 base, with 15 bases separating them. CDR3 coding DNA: TGTGCCAGCAGAGCAGGGAATCGTGGTAACTATGGCTACACCTTC. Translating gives CASRAGNRGNYGYTF.